This is a list of T cell receptor beta chains from one sample in a study of blood T cells in healthy people across ages. TCRdb itself ran the 5' RACE reads through MiXCR, one entry per CDR3 protein. The sample contains about 1.4 million distinct CDR3 sequences, around 59% of which appear only once. The material sequenced was blood. The origin of the receptors is a man between 18 and 35 years old in good health. Both conserved end residues are part of each CDR3. A D gene is named only where the DNA matches it firmly. Some rows mark clone size as missing; the rest say once, few, many or name a class of expanded clone.

16,NA,TRBJ2-1,NA,TRBV20-1,TGCAGTGCTGGTACCAGCGGGTTACGACCCTACAATGAGCAGTTCTTC,CSAGTSGLRPYNEQFF
15,NA,TRBJ2-4,TRBD2,TRBV28,TGTGCCAGCAGTTCCCCAGCGGGGATGGTGAACATTCAGTACTTC,CASSSPAGMVNIQYF
13,NA,TRBJ2-7,NA,TRBV6-5,TGTGCCAGCAGTTACTCGACTTGGGACGAGCAGTACTTC,CASSYSTWDEQYF
16,few,TRBJ2-1,NA,TRBV20-1,TGCAGTGCTCCTACCCCGGGACCTAGCTCCTACAATGAGCAGTTCTTC,CSAPTPGPSSYNEQFF
17,NA,TRBJ2-5,NA,TRBV5-1,TGCGCCAGCGGCTTGAGTGCGGATCCCGTGGCCCAAGAGACCCAGTACTTC,CASGLSADPVAQETQYF
13,NA,TRBJ2-7,NA,TRBV20-1,TGCAGTGCTAGAGATGGGGATTCCTACGAGCAGTACTTC,CSARDGDSYEQYF
16,few,TRBJ2-5,TRBD1,TRBV27,TGTGCCAGCAGAGGGGGACAGGAATCGGACCAAGAGACCCAGTACTTC,CASRGGQESDQETQYF
14,NA,TRBJ1-6,NA,TRBV25-1,TGTGCCAGCAGTAACCCGGGCCTGAATTCACCCCTCCACTTT,CASSNPGLNSPLHF
15,NA,TRBJ1-4,NA,TRBV28,TGTGCCAGCAGTTTATACGGGGCCCCTAATGAAAAACTGTTTTTT,CASSLYGAPNEKLFF
16,NA,TRBJ1-4,NA,TRBV4-1,TGCGCCAGCAGCCAACTTGAAAACAGGGCCGGCGAAAAACTGTTTTTT,CASSQLENRAGEKLFF
13,once,TRBJ1-2,TRBD1,TRBV9,TGTGCCAGCAGCGTAGTGACAGGGAATGGCTACACCTTC,CASSVVTGNGYTF
14,few,TRBJ2-1,NA,TRBV29-1,TGCAGCGTTGATGAGGGGGGAACCTACAATGAGCAGTTCTTC,CSVDEGGTYNEQFF
17,NA,TRBJ2-3,TRBD2,TRBV7-2,TGTGCCAGCAGCTTCCGCATAGCGGGAGGGCCGGTAGATACGCAGTATTTT,CASSFRIAGGPVDTQYF
17,NA,TRBJ2-3,TRBD2,TRBV3-1,TGTGCCAGCAGCCAAGTCGGCGCTAGCGGGGGTGCAGATACGCAGTATTTT,CASSQVGASGGADTQYF
14,NA,TRBJ1-5,NA,TRBV7-2,TGTGCCAGCAGCTTAGATGGGAGTGTTCAGCCCCAGCATTTT,CASSLDGSVQPQHF
14,NA,TRBJ1-2,TRBD1,TRBV29-1,TGCAGCGTCGCCGGACAGGGGGGCCACTATGGCTACACCTTC,CSVAGQGGHYGYTF
15,NA,TRBJ1-5,NA,TRBV18,TGTGCCAGCTCACGGGACGCTCCCTTTAATCAGCCCCAGCATTTT,CASSRDAPFNQPQHF
13,NA,TRBJ2-4,NA,TRBV19,TGTGCCACCAACGAGGCCCCCGGAAACATTCAGTACTTC,CATNEAPGNIQYF
15,NA,TRBJ1-2,NA,TRBV10-3,TGTGCCATCAGTGACCCGGGTGCGGGCTCGCATGGCTACACCTTC,CAISDPGAGSHGYTF
15,NA,TRBJ1-2,NA,TRBV6-5,TGTGCCAGCAGTTACGAAGGAGGTCCGAGTTGGGGCTACACCTTC,CASSYEGGPSWGYTF
15,NA,TRBJ1-4,NA,TRBV7-9,TGTGCCAGCAGGTCACGTGTTGCAACTAATGAAAAACTGTTTTTT,CASRSRVATNEKLFF
12,once,TRBJ1-4,NA,TRBV14,TGTGCCAGCAGCCCGCTCGTCGGGCAACTGTTTTTT,CASSPLVGQLFF
16,NA,TRBJ2-7,TRBD2,TRBV6-1,TGTGCCAGCCAGGGACTAGCGGGGGGCCGAACCTACGAGCAGTACTTC,CASQGLAGGRTYEQYF
12,NA,TRBJ1-1,NA,TRBV6-2/TRBV6-3,TGTGCCAAACCCTCTCGGAACACTGAAGCTTTCTTT,CAKPSRNTEAFF
15,NA,TRBJ1-3,NA,TRBV6-1,TGTGCCAGTACGGCGGGGACCGTCTCTGGAAACACCATATATTTT,CASTAGTVSGNTIYF
15,once,TRBJ2-7,TRBD1,TRBV4-1,TGCGCCAGCAGCTCCCAGGACAGGGCTTCCTACGAGCAGTACTTC,CASSSQDRASYEQYF
13,NA,TRBJ2-7,NA,TRBV4-1,TGCGCCAGCAGCCAAATCGGGCACTACGAGCAGTACTTC,CASSQIGHYEQYF
15,NA,TRBJ2-7,TRBD1,TRBV11-2,TGTGCCAGCAGCTTAGGTCTGACAGGGTCCAACGAGCAGTACTTC,CASSLGLTGSNEQYF
14,once,TRBJ1-4,NA,TRBV20-1,TGCAGTGTTTCAAGCACAGGGATGGGGGAAAAACTGTTTTTT,CSVSSTGMGEKLFF
16,many,TRBJ2-6,TRBD1,TRBV20-1,TGCAGTGCCCGGCAGGGGGCCAGCTCTGGGGCCAACGTCCTGACTTTC,CSARQGASSGANVLTF
14,many,TRBJ2-7,NA,TRBV29-1,TGCAGCGTAGCACTAAACAGGAACGACTACGAGCAGTACTTC,CSVALNRNDYEQYF
13,few,TRBJ2-1,NA,TRBV14,TGTGCCAGCAGCCAAGGCTACAACAATGAGCAGTTCTTC,CASSQGYNNEQFF
14,NA,TRBJ1-2,TRBD1,TRBV4-3,TGCGCCAGCAGCCAAGCGTCAGGGGGCGGTGGCTACACCTTC,CASSQASGGGGYTF
14,NA,TRBJ2-3,NA,TRBV29-1,TGCAGCGTTGAATCTCCGGGGTATCCAGATACGCAGTATTTT,CSVESPGYPDTQYF
14,NA,TRBJ2-7,NA,TRBV29-1,TGCAGCGTCTCACCCGACTTAGGAGTCTACGAGCAGTACTTC,CSVSPDLGVYEQYF
15,few,TRBJ2-3,NA,TRBV7-2,TGTGCCAGCAGTAAACAGCTAACTAGCACAGATACGCAGTATTTT,CASSKQLTSTDTQYF
16,NA,TRBJ2-4,TRBD2,TRBV12-3/TRBV12-4,TGTGCCAGCAGCATAGCGGGGGGGATAGCCAAAAACATTCAGTACTTC,CASSIAGGIAKNIQYF
15,NA,TRBJ2-5,NA,TRBV7-7,TGTGCTAGCAGCTTAGTCGCGGGTCCCGGAGAGACCCAGTACTTC,CASSLVAGPGETQYF
16,NA,TRBJ2-5,NA,TRBV24-1,TGTGCCACCAGCGGGGCTAGAGGGGCCCACGAAGAGACCCAGTACTTC,CATSGARGAHEETQYF
16,NA,TRBJ2-5,NA,TRBV15,TGTGCCACCAGCACTTCCCCTAGCGCCTGGGGAGAGACCCAGTACTTC,CATSTSPSAWGETQYF
14,NA,TRBJ2-1,NA,TRBV6-2/TRBV6-3,TGTGCCAGCAGTTCCGACTACACCTACAATGAGCAGTTCTTC,CASSSDYTYNEQFF
14,NA,TRBJ1-4,TRBD1,TRBV7-9,TGTGCCAGCAGAACCGGGACAGGCGATGAAAAACTGTTTTTT,CASRTGTGDEKLFF
13,NA,TRBJ2-1,TRBD1,TRBV12-3/TRBV12-4,TGTGCCAGCAGTTGGGACAGGGGGCATGAGCAGTTCTTC,CASSWDRGHEQFF
14,NA,TRBJ2-2,NA,TRBV5-6,TGTGCCAGCAGCTTGGCACAGGTCACCGGGGAGCTGTTTTTT,CASSLAQVTGELFF
13,NA,TRBJ2-1,TRBD2,TRBV20-1,TGCAGTGCCTTAGCGGGGGGGAACAATGAGCAGTTCTTC,CSALAGGNNEQFF
14,few,TRBJ2-1,TRBD1,TRBV7-9,TGTGCCAGCAATCGGGACAGCTCCTACAATGAGCAGTTCTTC,CASNRDSSYNEQFF
15,NA,TRBJ2-5,NA,TRBV7-9,TGTGCCATCCTGGACCAACAGGGATACCAAGAGACCCAGTACTTC,CAILDQQGYQETQYF
14,NA,TRBJ1-1,TRBD1,TRBV29-1,TGTAGCGTTTTACAGGGGGCATGGGACACTGAAGCTTTCTTT,CSVLQGAWDTEAFF
15,once,TRBJ2-5,NA,TRBV4-3,TGCGCCAGCAGCCAAGAGTTGGGAATCTCGGAGACCCAGTACTTC,CASSQELGISETQYF
16,NA,TRBJ2-6,NA,TRBV20-1,TGCAGTGCTAGAGTGGCAGCCCTCTCTGGGGCCAACGTCCTGACTTTC,CSARVAALSGANVLTF
15,few,TRBJ2-3,TRBD1,TRBV20-1,TGCAGCACTACAACCGGGACAGGGGGCACAGATACGCAGTATTTT,CSTTTGTGGTDTQYF
17,NA,TRBJ2-3,NA,TRBV27,TGTGCCAGCAGTTTAGAAGGGTCTAGTACCCGCACAGATACGCAGTATTTT,CASSLEGSSTRTDTQYF
14,NA,TRBJ2-1,TRBD1,TRBV29-1,TGCAGCGTTGAAATGGCAGGGGGTAACAATGAGCAGTTCTTC,CSVEMAGGNNEQFF
17,few,TRBJ2-1,TRBD2,TRBV4-3,TGCGCCAGCAGCCAAGCTCGGGGGACTATCTCCTACAATGAGCAGTTCTTC,CASSQARGTISYNEQFF